Listed below are T cell receptor beta chains from one sample, sequenced in a study of post-analysis software for immune sequencing data. TCRdb processed the PCR reads anew with MiXCR; each CDR3 protein has one entry. The sample has 550,000 to 700,000 distinct CDR3 sequences; roughly 47% are singletons. The sample consisted of blood. These TCRs come from a girl aged 10-17 years with multiple sclerosis. Each CDR3 is given with its conserved first and last residue. D genes are given only for firm matches. Clone size appears in some rows only: once, few, many, or a class for an expanded clone.

>TRBJ2-7|TRBV20-1|NA|NA
CSANGALSYEQYF
TGCAGTGCTAACGGTGCTCTTTCCTACGAGCAGTACTTC
>TRBJ1-2|TRBV12-3/TRBV12-4|TRBD1|once
CASSLRRGLYGYTF
TGTGCCAGCAGTCTCAGAAGGGGGCTGTATGGCTACACCTTC
>TRBJ1-2|TRBV29-1|NA|NA
CSVDLAENYGYTF
TGCAGCGTTGATTTGGCAGAAAACTATGGCTACACCTTC
>TRBJ2-3|TRBV6-1|TRBD2|NA
CASTPAGTSVDTQYF
TGTGCCAGCACACCCGCTGGGACTAGCGTAGATACGCAGTATTTT
>TRBJ2-3|TRBV11-2|NA|NA
CASSLGGLLVDTQYF
TGTGCCAGCAGCTTAGGGGGGTTGTTAGTAGATACGCAGTATTTT
>TRBJ2-1|TRBV30|NA|NA
CAWSVTLYNEQFF
TGTGCCTGGAGTGTAACTTTATACAATGAGCAGTTCTTC
>TRBJ2-3|TRBV10-3|NA|few
CAISGQATTDTQYF
TGTGCCATCAGTGGACAGGCGACCACAGATACGCAGTATTTT
>TRBJ2-1|TRBV20-1|TRBD2|NA
CSARDGTSGGYEQFF
TGCAGTGCTAGAGACGGGACTAGCGGGGGGTATGAGCAGTTCTTC
>TRBJ2-3|TRBV5-1|NA|many
CASSLEGGTDTQYF
TGTGCCAGCAGCTTAGAGGGTGGCACAGATACGCAGTATTTT
>TRBJ1-1|TRBV12-3/TRBV12-4|NA|NA
CASSLVGEDTEAFF
TGTGCCAGCAGTTTAGTGGGTGAGGACACTGAAGCTTTCTTT
>TRBJ2-7|TRBV20-1|NA|NA
CSARLDSITYEQYF
TGCAGTGCTAGATTGGACAGTATCACCTACGAGCAGTACTTC
>TRBJ2-1|TRBV12-3/TRBV12-4|TRBD2|few
CASSLFSSGSSYNEQFF
TGTGCCAGCAGTTTATTTTCTAGCGGTAGCTCCTACAATGAGCAGTTCTTC
>TRBJ2-5|TRBV20-1|NA|few
CSARQGREEQYF
TGCAGTGCTAGACAGGGGCGCGAAGAGCAGTACTTC
>TRBJ2-3|TRBV29-1|NA|NA
CSVEGPGPHTQYF
TGCAGCGTTGAAGGCCCCGGACCTCATACGCAGTATTTT
>TRBJ1-1|TRBV29-1|NA|NA
CSVRAGRLEAFF
TGCAGCGTCAGGGCCGGGAGGCTTGAAGCTTTCTTT